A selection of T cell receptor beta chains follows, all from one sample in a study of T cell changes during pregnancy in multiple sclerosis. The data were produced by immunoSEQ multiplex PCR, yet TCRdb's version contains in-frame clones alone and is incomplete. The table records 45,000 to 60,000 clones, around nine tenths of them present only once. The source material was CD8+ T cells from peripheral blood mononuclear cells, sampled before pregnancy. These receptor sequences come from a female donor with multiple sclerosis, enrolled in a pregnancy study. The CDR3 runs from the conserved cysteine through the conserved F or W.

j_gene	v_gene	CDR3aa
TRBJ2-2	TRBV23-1	CASRNTGELFF
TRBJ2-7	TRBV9	CASSVGATTNYEQYF
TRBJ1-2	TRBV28	CASRNSRDNHPYGYTF
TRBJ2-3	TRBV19	CATRGTDTQYF
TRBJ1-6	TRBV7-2	CASSFIPLNSPLHF
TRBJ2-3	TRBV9	CASSFGGPSTDTQYF
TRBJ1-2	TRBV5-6	CASSLGDSYGYTF
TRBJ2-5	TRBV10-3	CAISEAAGGTQYF
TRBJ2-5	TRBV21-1	CASNIRTEHRETQYF
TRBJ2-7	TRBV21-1	CASSKGKGGYEQYF
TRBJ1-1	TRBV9	CASSDSGARNTEAFF
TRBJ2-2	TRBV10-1	CASSLLGAGSTGELFF
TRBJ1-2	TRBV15	CATSQESGYYGYTF
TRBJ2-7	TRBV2	CASISGTATYEQYF
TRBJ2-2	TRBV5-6	CASSLGLAGGPAVGELFF
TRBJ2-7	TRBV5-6	CASRGGAEQYF
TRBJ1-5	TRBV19	CASSPTRAGQPQHF
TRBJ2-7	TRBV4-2	CASSRGTGTYEQYF
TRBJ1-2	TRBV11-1	CASSLTGDYGYTF
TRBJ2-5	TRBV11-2	CASSLDGLAGASRRQETQYF
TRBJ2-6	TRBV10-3	CAISAGETAGANVLTF
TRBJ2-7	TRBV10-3	CAIRVAGGQGEQYF
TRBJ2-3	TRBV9	CASSVEAGGLTDTQYF
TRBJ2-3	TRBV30	CAWSPTGGFTDTQYF
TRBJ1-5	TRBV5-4	CASSRDRSFNQPQHF
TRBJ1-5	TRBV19	CASNLGDRINQPQHF
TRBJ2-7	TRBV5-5	CASSLGWGTEYEQYF
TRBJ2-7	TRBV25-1	CASSESYEQYF
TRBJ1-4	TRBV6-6	CASIGQGANEKLFF